The present T cell receptor (beta chain) was sequenced within a study of cytomegalovirus exposure and HLA in healthy donors. A note on this clone: Its antigen is not known.

Overall study results and limits: Many donors shared some public TCRs, even though most TCR sequences were rare. The study recorded 150 to 200 TCR beta chains that were cytomegalovirus-associated.

The PCR had 60 Vbeta and 13 Jbeta primers. Some clones are missing from TCRdb's copy, which holds only in-frame ones; the method was immunoSEQ multiplex PCR. The top ten clones hold 4.3% of a sample with roughly 130,000 clones, around 74% of them seen once. V lost 5 bases to trimming and J lost 6 bases, with 12 bases between them. Germline CDR1 reads SGHDT; CDR2 reads YYEEEE. This CDR3 is 12 amino acids long. This receptor was identified in a man between 18 and 29 years old in good health and CMV-seropositive. This chain uses TRBV5-6 with TRBJ2-7; a possible D gene is TRBD1 (6 bases). Sequenced: PBMCs. The CDR3: CASRGRQVEQYF. CDR3 DNA: TGTGCCAGCAGAGGACGACAGGTCGAGCAGTACTTC.